The next 13 T cell receptor beta chains were all read from a single sample in a study of T-cell memory formation after mild COVID-19 (dated by TCRdb to 2020 to 2023). To prepare the library, 5' RACE was applied. Sequencing instrument: Illumina NovaSeq 6000. TCRdb passed the public sequencing reads through fastp at Q25 and MiXCR, retaining productive beta sequences. Each record represents a unique CDR3 protein, reported with the most common genes and DNA among its rows. The sample contains around 300,000 distinct CDR3 sequences, approximately 8.4% of them found a single time. Together, the top ten hold 22% of the sample. Sequenced input: PBMCs or a T cell subset sorted from them (not recorded which). Every receptor here comes from a man aged 18 to 30 who had mild COVID-19 (a few samples of this study predate the infection). The sample titles of this study are shuffled in the database, so cell type and time point are left out; the donor was told from shared clones.

This clonotype was seen more than once but under ten times. The chain carries TRBV5-1 and TRBJ2-1, with 14 bases that match TRBD2. V lost 4 bases, J lost 7 bases, and 10 bases stayed unmatched. This CDR3 has 17 residues. Germline assignment: CDR1 SGHRS and CDR2 YFSETQ. The CDR3 DNA is TGCGCCAGCAGCGTCACCGGGACTAGCGGGGGCCAAAATGAGCAGTTCTTC. It yields the protein CASSVTGTSGGQNEQFF. The full variable domain, rest sourced from reference TRBV5-1 and TRBJ2-1, is KAGVTQTPRYLIKTRGQQVTLSCSPISGHRSVSWYQQTPGQGLQFLFEYFSETQRNKGNFPGRFSGRQFSNSRSEMNVSTLELGDSALYLCASSVTGTSGGQNEQFFGPGTRLTVL.

This clonotype occurred a few times. J is TRBJ1-2 and V is TRBV20-1; TRBD1 is a possible D gene (5 bases). Germline CDR1 is DFQATT and CDR2 is SNEGSKA (reference sequence). This CDR3 has 14 residues. For the CDR3, the DNA is TGCAGGGTTGACGACAGAACCTCTAACTATGGCTACACCTTC. Translation gives CRVDDRTSNYGYTF.

This CDR3 is CASCPTGTAYEQYV. The CDR3 coding sequence is TGTGCCAGCTGTCCCACAGGAACGGCCTACGAGCAGTACGTC. This chain joins TRBV28 and TRBJ2-7, with D perhaps matching TRBD1 (5 bases). Germline CDR1 and CDR2: MDHEN and SYDVKM. V lost 8 bases and J lost 2, with 16 bases in between. The CDR3 has 14 residues.

The rearrangement uses TRBV7-2 and TRBJ2-1; 7 positions agree with TRBD1. This CDR3 is built from 13 residues. Germline trimming cut 5 bases from V and 9 bases from J; bases unmatched to any gene: 7. Germline CDR1 SGHTA, CDR2 FQGNSA. CDR3 region: CASSLTGLTEQFF. The CDR3 DNA reads TGTGCCAGCAGCCTGACAGGGCTCACTGAGCAGTTCTTC.

In its sample, this clonotype was seen many times. The chain joins TRBV20-1 to TRBJ1-2, with D possibly TRBD1 on 6 matching bases. CDR1 and CDR2 (germline): DFQATT, SNEGSKA (reference sequence). The V end was cut by 3 bases, the J end by 7 bases, with 15 bases between. The length of the CDR3 is 13 residues. CDR3 residues: CSASGDTTAGYTF. DNA for the CDR3: TGCAGTGCTAGCGGGGACACAACGGCTGGCTACACCTTC.

This clonotype turned up a few times. V and J are TRBV7-2 and TRBJ1-2, with D possibly matching TRBD1 (5 bases). The V end lost 5 bases, the J end lost 7 bases, and 14 bases lay between the germline ends. The CDR3 covers 13 residues. Germline loops: CDR1 SGHTA, CDR2 FQGNSA. The CDR3 sequence is CASSLGPRGGYTF. For the CDR3, the DNA is TGTGCCAGCAGCCTCGGGCCGAGGGGTGGCTACACCTTC.

The J gene is TRBJ2-5, the V gene TRBV24-1; D remains unclear. Germline V CDR1 and CDR2: KGHDR, SFDVKD. Trimming removed 0 bases from V and 14 bases from J, with 12 bases in between. This CDR3 has 12 residues. CDR3 DNA sequence: TGTGCCACCAGTGATTTGAATAGAGAAGCATACTTC. Its protein product is CATSDLNREAYF.

This chain uses TRBV23-1 with TRBJ2-2; the D gene is possibly TRBD1 (5 bases). TRBV23-1 is an ORF for which the function is uncertain. V lost 3 bases to trimming and J lost 3 bases, with 11 bases between them. The CDR3 is 15 amino acids. The CDR3 spells CASSHRQQYTGELFF. CDR3 nucleotides: TGCGCCAGCAGTCATAGACAGCAATACACCGGGGAGCTGTTTTTT.

The chain recombines TRBV12-3 or TRBV12-4 with TRBJ1-5; the D gene is possibly TRBD1 (5 bases). The CDR3 loop spans 14 amino acids. V dropped 3 bases and J dropped 7 bases, with 13 bases sitting between them. CDR3 sequence (DNA): TGTGCCAGCAGTTTCTTTTCGGGGGGACAGCCCCAGCATTTT. This codes for CASSFFSGGQPQHF.

This clonotype was seen repeatedly, ten times or more. V is TRBV4-1 and J is TRBJ2-5; D is unclear. The CDR3 is 16 residues long. Germline values: CDR1 MGHRA, CDR2 YSYEKL. V was trimmed by 1 base and J by 4 bases, leaving 16 bases between them. The CDR3 bases are TGCGCCAGCAGCCAAGGGGTAGTGGCGGCGGTAGAGACCCAGTACTTC. This codes for CASSQGVVAAVETQYF.

This chain uses TRBV19 with TRBJ1-1; weak D call: TRBD1 (6 bases). This CDR3 comprises 15 residues. Trimming removed 3 bases at V and 0 bases at J, with 11 bases between. In germline, CDR1 is LNHDA, CDR2 SQIVND (reference sequence). The CDR3 spells CASSITGGLNTEAFF. CDR3 coding DNA: TGTGCCAGTAGTATCACCGGGGGCCTGAACACTGAAGCTTTCTTT.

This clonotype was seen a few times. V is TRBV6-2 or TRBV6-3 and J is TRBJ2-5, with unresolved D. Germline CDR1 and CDR2: MNHEY and SVGEGT. The CDR3 covers 14 residues. Trimming took 7 bases from V and 0 from J, leaving 12 bases between them. Written as DNA, the CDR3 is TGTGCCAGCACCCTGAGTCAGTACCAAGAGACCCAGTACTTC. This sequence encodes CASTLSQYQETQYF.

This clonotype was seen repeatedly, ten times or more. J is TRBJ1-2 and V is TRBV11-2; TRBD1 matches at 7 bases. From germline, CDR1 is SGHAT and CDR2 FQNNGV. This CDR3 has 15 residues. After removal of 5 bases from V and 0 bases from J, the junction contained 6 bases not matched to a gene. The CDR3 loop reads CASSPDRATNYGYTF. Written as DNA, the CDR3 is TGTGCCAGCAGCCCCGACAGGGCAACTAACTATGGCTACACCTTC.